The entry below describes one TCR beta chain. Antigen unknown. Researchers took RNA transcripts and amplified TCR beta CDR3 regions from them. HTBI primers were employed in first-round RT-PCR, then a second-round multiplex PCR followed. TCRdb passed the multiplex PCR reads through MiXCR, listing each CDR3 protein once. In the table there are about 400,000 distinct CDR3 sequences, about 16% of which are singletons. The data belong to a study of Graves' ophthalmopathy and Graves' hyperthyroidism. At the level of the study: Ahead of any treatment, peripheral blood was obtained at the initial diagnosis. Notes on the study in general: The authors also found most expanded thyroid clonotypes above 0.001 frequency in blood.

None of the included patients had other autoimmune diseases, uncontrolled infections, pregnancy or lactation, as these led to exclusion. PBMCs were density-gradient isolated from roughly 9.5 ml fresh blood. This CDR3 comprises 13 residues. V was clipped by 3 bases and J by 9 bases, with 12 bases between them. CDR1 and CDR2 (germline): KGHSH, LQKENI. The sample taken for sequencing was peripheral blood. This sequence joins TRBV18 and TRBJ1-5; D perhaps matches TRBD1 (5 bases). The sequence was obtained from a woman in her late teens or twenties with stable Graves' hyperthyroidism. The CDR3 region is CASSPTAITPQHF. The CDR3 nucleotides read TGTGCCAGCTCACCGACAGCTATCACGCCCCAGCATTTT.